This TCR beta chain stems from a study of T cells after yellow fever vaccination. As for the study in general: Preparation of the low-cell-number fractions used SMART-Seq v4 Ultra Low Input. Points from the study as a whole: FACS-sorted repertoires could harbor abundant contaminating bulk-population clonotypes. The secondary T-cell response peaked on day 5, not day 15, but was weaker. Most primary-vaccination clones reappeared after the booster (more than 95% CD4, around 88% CD8).

As for this clonotype: Its antigen is unknown.

In TCRdb, the 5' RACE reads were re-called with MiXCR into one record per CDR3 protein. The repertoire holds 250,000 to 300,000 distinct CDR3 sequences, with about 5.2% as singletons. Germline V gene lookup returns CDR1 MNHEY and CDR2 SVGAGI. V was trimmed by 3 bases and J by 2 bases, leaving 13 bases between them. This CDR3 is 15 amino acids long. The TCR originated in a man younger than 30 who received the YFV17D yellow fever vaccine. The source was CD4+ T cells sorted from PBMCs, collected on the day of the yellow fever booster vaccination. The V gene is TRBV6-5, the J gene TRBJ2-5, with D possibly being TRBD1 (5 bases). CDR3 DNA: TGTGCCAGCAGTTATTTAGGGCAGGGACAAGAGACCCAGTACTTC. Its protein is CASSYLGQGQETQYF.